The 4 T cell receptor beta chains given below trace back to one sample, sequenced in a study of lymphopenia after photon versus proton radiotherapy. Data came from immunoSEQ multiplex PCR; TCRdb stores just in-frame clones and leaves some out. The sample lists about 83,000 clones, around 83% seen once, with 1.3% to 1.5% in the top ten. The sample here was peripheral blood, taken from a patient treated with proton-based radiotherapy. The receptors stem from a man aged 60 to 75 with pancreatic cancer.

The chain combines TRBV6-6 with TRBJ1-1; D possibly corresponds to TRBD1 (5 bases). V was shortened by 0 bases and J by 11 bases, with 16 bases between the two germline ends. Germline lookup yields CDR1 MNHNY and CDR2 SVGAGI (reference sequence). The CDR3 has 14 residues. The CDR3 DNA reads TGTGCCAGCAGTTACTCAGGAGAGGGGTTAGGGGCTTTCTTT. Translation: CASSYSGEGLGAFF.

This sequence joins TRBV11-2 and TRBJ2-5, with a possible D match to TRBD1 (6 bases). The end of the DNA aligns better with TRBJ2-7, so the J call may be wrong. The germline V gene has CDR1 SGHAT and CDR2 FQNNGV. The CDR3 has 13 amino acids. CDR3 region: CASSSGHGYEQYF. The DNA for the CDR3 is TGTGCCAGCAGCTCGGGACACGGATACGAGCAGTACTTC.

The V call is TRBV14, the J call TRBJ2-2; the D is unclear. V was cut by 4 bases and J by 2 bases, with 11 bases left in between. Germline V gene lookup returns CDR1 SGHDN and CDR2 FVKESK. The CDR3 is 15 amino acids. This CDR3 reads CASSRSPTNTGELFF. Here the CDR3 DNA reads TGTGCCAGCAGCCGCTCGCCGACCAACACCGGGGAGCTGTTTTTT.

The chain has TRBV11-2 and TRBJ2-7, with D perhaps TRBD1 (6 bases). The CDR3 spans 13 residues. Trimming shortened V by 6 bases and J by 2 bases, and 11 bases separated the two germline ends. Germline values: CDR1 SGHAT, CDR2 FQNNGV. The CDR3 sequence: CASRGQNAYEQYF. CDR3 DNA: TGTGCCAGCAGAGGACAGAATGCCTACGAGCAGTACTTC.